The rows below give T cell receptor beta chains drawn from one sample of a study of spatial heterogeneity in lung cancer. MiXCR, run by TCRdb on the 5' RACE reads, gives a single entry per CDR3 protein. This sample has around 41,000 distinct CDR3 sequences; 22% occur once, and the top ten carry more than 7%. The sample consisted of PBMCs, taken at follow-up. The receptor source for this set is a female donor with early-stage non-small cell lung cancer. The CDR3 runs from the conserved cysteine through the conserved F or W. A D gene is named only where the DNA matches it firmly. Expanded clones get a size class; other rows say once, few or many, or leave the size out.

TRBJ2-7 TRBD2 TRBV5-1 - CASSRRGTGTKNYEQYF TGCGCCAGCAGCCGCCGGGGGACCGGGACTAAAAACTACGAGCAGTACTTC
TRBJ1-3 - TRBV6-1 - CASSGRGLSGNTIYF TGTGCCAGCAGTGGCAGGGGATTATCTGGAAACACCATATATTTT
TRBJ2-5 - TRBV7-8 many CASSLGRFPGETQYF TGTGCCAGCAGCTTAGGGAGGTTCCCTGGAGAGACCCAGTACTTC
TRBJ2-1 TRBD2 TRBV10-3 few CAISEEGTIRQFF TGTGCCATCAGTGAGGAGGGGACTATTAGGCAGTTCTTC
TRBJ2-1 - TRBV5-1 - CASSLGTGYNEQFF TGCGCCAGCAGCTTGGGGACCGGTTACAATGAGCAGTTCTTC
TRBJ2-1 - TRBV19 few CASRGRSNEQFF TGTGCCAGTAGGGGAAGGAGCAATGAGCAGTTCTTC
TRBJ2-3 - TRBV27 many CASSPTTTFGDTQYF TGTGCCAGCAGTCCGACGACTACGTTTGGAGATACGCAGTATTTT
TRBJ2-3 - TRBV29-1 - CSPLVVATQYF TGCAGCCCCCTCGTTGTTGCTACGCAGTATTTT
TRBJ1-1 - TRBV5-5 few CASSLVSTEAFF TGTGCCAGCAGCTTGGTGTCCACTGAAGCTTTCTTT
TRBJ1-1 - TRBV5-1 - CASSLAIGANTEAFF TGCGCCAGCAGCTTGGCCATAGGGGCTAACACTGAAGCTTTCTTT
TRBJ2-3 - TRBV12-3/TRBV12-4 once CASSLAGGAIDTQYF TGTGCCAGCAGTTTAGCGGGGGGGGCAATAGATACGCAGTATTTT
TRBJ2-1 - TRBV6-1 many CASGTGSRSYNEQFF TGTGCCAGCGGCACGGGGTCACGTTCCTACAATGAGCAGTTCTTC
TRBJ1-1 TRBD1 TRBV27 few CASQGGMERTEAFF TGTGCCAGCCAGGGGGGAATGGAACGCACTGAAGCTTTCTTT
TRBJ1-1 - TRBV9 - CASSVAPDIEAFF TGTGCCAGCAGCGTAGCCCCGGACATTGAAGCTTTCTTT
TRBJ1-6 - TRBV20-1 - CSARTRGSSYNSPLHF TGCAGTGCTCGAACCCGAGGGAGCTCCTATAATTCACCCCTCCACTTT
TRBJ1-5 - TRBV6-2/TRBV6-3 - CASSWGNNQPQHF TGTGCCAGCAGCTGGGGCAACAATCAGCCCCAGCATTTT
TRBJ2-5 TRBD1 TRBV5-4 - CASSWDRQETQYF TGTGCCAGCAGCTGGGACAGACAAGAGACCCAGTACTTC
TRBJ1-5 - TRBV2 - CASLQGADYSNQPQHF TGTGCCAGCCTTCAAGGGGCGGACTATAGCAATCAGCCCCAGCATTTT
TRBJ1-1 TRBD1 TRBV13 - CASSSGQGLNTEAFF TGTGCCAGCAGCTCGGGACAGGGCTTGAACACTGAAGCTTTCTTT
TRBJ2-7 TRBD1 TRBV10-3 - CAFSSGTGRHEQYF TGTGCCTTTTCCTCAGGGACAGGGCGCCACGAGCAGTACTTC
TRBJ2-3 TRBD1 TRBV27 few CASSLNRGAQYF TGTGCCAGCAGTCTAAACAGGGGAGCGCAGTATTTT
TRBJ1-4 - TRBV20-1 many CSAPGPNEKLFF TGCAGTGCTCCCGGGCCCAATGAAAAACTGTTTTTT
TRBJ2-1 - TRBV20-1 few CSASDSAWDNEQFF TGCAGTGCGTCCGACAGCGCCTGGGACAATGAGCAGTTCTTC
TRBJ2-7 - TRBV25-1 - CASSEFPYEQYF TGTGCCAGCAGTGAATTCCCCTACGAGCAGTACTTC
TRBJ2-6 - TRBV13 - CASSQQSNVLTF TGTGCCAGCAGCCAACAGAGCAACGTCCTGACTTTC
TRBJ2-5 - TRBV2 - CASSEYSQETQYF TGTGCCAGCAGTGAATACTCCCAAGAGACCCAGTACTTC
TRBJ2-1 - TRBV4-2 few CASSQVPRDEQFF TGTGCCAGCAGCCAGGTCCCTAGGGATGAGCAGTTCTTC
TRBJ2-7 TRBD2 TRBV7-9 - CASSSPTSGATYEQYF TGTGCCAGCAGCTCCCCAACTAGCGGGGCCACCTACGAGCAGTACTTC
TRBJ1-3 - TRBV20-1 few CSALFGGNTIYF TGCAGTGCCCTGTTTGGGGGAAACACCATATATTTT
TRBJ2-2 TRBD2 TRBV27 many CASSLSAGDTGELFF TGTGCCAGCAGTTTATCCGCGGGAGATACCGGGGAGCTGTTTTTT
TRBJ2-1 - TRBV4-1 - CASSRTGLGEQFF TGCGCCAGCAGCAGGACTGGGTTAGGGGAGCAGTTCTTC
TRBJ2-6 - TRBV6-5 few CASRLDPSGANVLTF TGTGCCAGCAGACTTGACCCCTCTGGGGCCAACGTCCTGACTTTC
TRBJ2-4 - TRBV6-5 few CASSSWGYRRENIQYF TGTGCCAGCAGTTCCTGGGGGTACCGGCGAGAAAACATTCAGTACTTC
TRBJ2-3 TRBD2 TRBV20-1 - CSARGQRGIDTQYF TGCAGTGCCAGGGGCCAGCGGGGGATAGATACGCAGTATTTT
TRBJ2-5 TRBD2 TRBV3-1 - CASSQDLAGTETQYF TGTGCCAGCAGCCAGGATCTAGCGGGGACAGAGACCCAGTACTTC